The 32 T cell receptor beta chains given below trace back to one sample, sequenced in a study of cytomegalovirus exposure and HLA in healthy donors. 60 Vbeta and 13 Jbeta primers were used in PCR. Data came from immunoSEQ multiplex PCR; TCRdb stores just in-frame clones and leaves some out. In the table there are approximately 40,000 clones, roughly 89% of which are singletons. Specimen: PBMCs. The source is a woman between 35 and 50 years old in good health and CMV-seropositive.

This clone appeared a single time. The J gene is TRBJ2-1, the V gene TRBV5-5, with 7 bases aligning to TRBD2. The V gene's germline CDR1 is SGHKS and CDR2 YYEKEE (reference sequence). Germline trimming cut 3 bases from V and 5 bases from J; bases unmatched to any gene: 8. The CDR3 covers 15 residues. The CDR3 DNA sequence: TGTGCCAGCAGCTCCTCCCCGGGGGGACACAATGAGCAGTTCTTC. Residues: CASSSSPGGHNEQFF. Full variable domain (missing parts from reference TRBV5-5 and TRBJ2-1): DAGVTQSPTHLIKTRGQQVTLRCSPISGHKSVSWYQQVLGQGPQFIFQYYEKEERGRGNFPDRFSARQFPNYSSELNVNALLLGDSALYLCASSSSPGGHNEQFFGPGTRLTVL.

The gene calls are TRBV7-9 and TRBJ1-2, with a weak D call TRBD1 (5 bases). The V gene lost 5 bases and the J gene lost 3 bases, with 10 bases spanning the gap. The CDR3 sequence is 13 residues long. Per the germline V gene, CDR1 is SEHNR and CDR2 is FQNEAQ (reference sequence). The DNA of the CDR3 is TGTGCCAGCAGCCTCGGGACTGACTATGGCTACACCTTC. Protein sequence: CASSLGTDYGYTF.

The chain carries TRBV10-2 and TRBJ2-3; 9 bases line up with TRBD2. V shed 2 bases, J shed 3 bases, and the junction held 6 bases outside the gene matches. From germline, CDR1 is WSHSY and CDR2 SAAADI. This CDR3 is built from 16 residues. CDR3 in DNA: TGCGCCAGCAGTGAGATGGCTAGCGGGAATACAGATACGCAGTATTTT. It encodes CASSEMASGNTDTQYF.

The CDR3 region is CASSFTPTSGGANEQFF. CDR3 sequence (DNA): TGTGCCAGCAGCTTCACCCCGACTAGCGGGGGGGCTAATGAGCAGTTCTTC. The genes are TRBV7-9 and TRBJ2-1, with 14 bases lining up with TRBD2. CDR1 is SEHNR and CDR2 is FQNEAQ in the germline V gene (reference sequence). The V segment lost 3 bases and the J segment 7 bases; nucleotides outside the gene matches: 8. The CDR3 has 17 amino acids.

The CDR3 region has the DNA TGTGCCAGCAGTTACCATAGGTCAGGGGACCGGTTCTTC. This codes for CASSYHRSGDRFF. The chain employs TRBV6-6 and TRBJ2-1, with TRBD1 as a possible D gene (6 bases). V dropped 2 bases and J dropped 15 bases, with 17 bases sitting between them. The CDR3 runs to 13 residues. Germline-derived CDR1 and CDR2 are MNHNY and SVGAGI (reference sequence).

As regards this clone: Additional DNA sequences in this sample encode the identical CDR3. This chain joins TRBV5-1 and TRBJ2-2; D is unclear. CDR3 length: 12 amino acids. Trimming pared 2 bases from V and 5 bases from J, leaving 4 bases between. CDR1 and CDR2 (germline): SGHRS, YFSETQ. The CDR3 here is CASSFRTGELFF. CDR3 DNA sequence: TGCGCCAGCAGCTTCCGGACCGGGGAGCTGTTTTTT.

J is TRBJ2-1 and V is TRBV10-2; tentative D call: TRBD2 (5 bases). Germline assignment: CDR1 WSHSY and CDR2 SAAADI. CDR3 size: 15 residues. The V end lost 3 bases, the J end lost 9 bases, and 18 bases lay between the germline ends. The CDR3, as DNA: TGCGCCAGCAGTGAAGTTATCATGGAGGTGGTTGAGCAGTTCTTC. It yields the protein CASSEVIMEVVEQFF.

This chain joins TRBV5-6 and TRBJ2-1, with 7 nucleotides matching TRBD1. CDR1 is SGHDT and CDR2 is YYEEEE in the germline V gene. With V trimmed by 0 bases and J by 7 bases, 13 bases remained unmatched. The CDR3 spans 17 residues. Here the CDR3 DNA reads TGTGCCAGCAGCTTGGCTGGACAGGTGGTCCCTAAAAATGAGCAGTTCTTC. This translates into CASSLAGQVVPKNEQFF.

The chain is built from TRBV13 and TRBJ1-4; 7 bases line up with TRBD1. After removal of 5 bases from V and 8 bases from J, the junction contained 8 bases not matched to a gene. CDR1 is PRHDT, CDR2 FYEKMQ, per germline (reference sequence). There are 14 residues in the CDR3. In DNA form, the CDR3 reads TGTGCCAGCAGCCCGCTTTTACAGGGGGAAAAACTGTTTTTT. Its translation is CASSPLLQGEKLFF.

The rearrangement links TRBV28 to TRBJ1-3; 7 bases are shared with TRBD1. The germline V gene has CDR1 MDHEN and CDR2 SYDVKM. The CDR3 has 15 amino acids. J was trimmed by 5 bases and V by 6 bases; bases with no gene match: 10. The CDR3 bases are TGTGCCAGCAGCCCCGGGACAGTGGGGAGAAACACCATATATTTT. This gives the protein CASSPGTVGRNTIYF.

The rearrangement links TRBV14 to TRBJ1-2; D gene unclear. The CDR3 covers 13 residues. With 4 bases removed from V and 4 bases from J, the gap between germline ends came to 10 bases. In germline, CDR1 is SGHDN, CDR2 FVKESK. The chain's CDR3 is CASSPGKVYGYTF. The DNA for the CDR3 is TGTGCCAGCAGCCCCGGGAAGGTCTATGGCTACACCTTC.

The rearrangement links TRBV29-1 to TRBJ2-2; D is unresolved. The ends were cut back, 3 bases at V and 1 base at J, with 9 bases in the middle. This CDR3 has 14 amino acids. Germline V gives CDR1 SQVTM, CDR2 ANQGSEA. CDR3 amino acids: CSVEKQLNTGELFF. The CDR3 DNA follows: TGCAGCGTTGAGAAACAGTTGAACACCGGGGAGCTGTTTTTT.

This rearrangement joins TRBV6-1 to TRBJ2-3, with no clear D. Germline lookup yields CDR1 MNHNS and CDR2 SASEGT. The length of the CDR3 is 14 residues. Trimming stripped 10 bases from V and 7 bases from J, with 21 bases between. CDR3 sequence (DNA): TGTGCCACCAGGAGCGCGAATAGACTGAATACGCAGTATTTT. Translation gives CATRSANRLNTQYF.

The chain links TRBV4-3 to TRBJ1-5, with a tentative D call TRBD1 (6 bases). The CDR3 spans 15 residues. V lost 2 bases to trimming and J lost 4 bases, with 12 bases between them. Looked up from germline, CDR1 is LGHNA and CDR2 is YSLEER. The CDR3 reads CASSQTDRQNQPQHF. CDR3 DNA: TGCGCCAGCAGCCAAACGGACAGACAAAATCAGCCCCAGCATTTT.

CDR3 sequence: CASSYRASPTDTQYF. In DNA, the CDR3 is TGTGCCAGCAGTTACCGCGCCTCCCCCACAGATACGCAGTATTTT. The V and J genes are TRBV6-5 and TRBJ2-3; D is ambiguous. The CDR3 has 15 residues. The germline V gene has CDR1 MNHEY and CDR2 SVGAGI. Trimming cost V 2 bases and J 2 bases, with 11 bases left between them.

This chain joins TRBV11-3 and TRBJ2-2; 10 nucleotides agree with TRBD2. CDR1 and CDR2 (germline): SGHNT, YENEEA. The CDR3 consists of 15 residues. V lost 6 bases, J lost 3 bases, and 4 bases stayed unmatched. CDR3 sequence: CASRASGGYTGELFF. In DNA form, the CDR3 reads TGTGCCAGCAGGGCTAGCGGGGGATACACCGGGGAGCTGTTTTTT.

This chain links TRBV10-3 with TRBJ1-2, with D possibly being TRBD1 (6 bases). V was clipped by 0 bases and J by 8 bases, with 16 bases between them. Germline CDR1 reads ENHRY; CDR2 reads SYGVKD. The CDR3 loop spans 15 amino acids. CDR3 residues: CAISESTGRLQGYTF. The CDR3 DNA reads TGTGCCATCAGTGAGTCGACAGGTCGCCTGCAAGGCTACACCTTC.

The rearrangement links TRBV5-1 to TRBJ2-2, with 10 nucleotides matching TRBD1. The V gene's germline CDR1 is SGHRS and CDR2 YFSETQ. CDR3 length equals 16 residues. V lost 7 bases, J lost 6 bases, and 12 bases stayed unmatched. CDR3 amino acids: CASAQRRQGASGELFF. The CDR3 DNA reads TGCGCCAGCGCCCAAAGGCGACAGGGGGCATCCGGGGAGCTGTTTTTT.

The chain employs TRBV7-3 and TRBJ2-5; TRBD2 matches 9 bases. The DNA end is a closer match to TRBJ2-7, so the J assignment may be wrong. CDR3 length equals 17 residues. Germline CDR1 and CDR2: SGHTA and FQGTGA. The CDR3 bases are TGTGCCAGCAGCCCGGGCGGGAGGGATACTAGGAACTACGAGCAGTACTTC. Translating gives CASSPGGRDTRNYEQYF.

The chain joins TRBV6-5 to TRBJ1-2; possible D gene TRBD1, 6 bases. V was cut by 0 bases and J by 3 bases, with 8 bases left in between. This CDR3 comprises 14 residues. Germline V CDR1 and CDR2: MNHEY, SVGAGI. DNA for the CDR3: TGTGCCAGCAGTTACTCGCCAGGGGACTATGGCTACACCTTC. Translating gives CASSYSPGDYGYTF.

This chain uses TRBV9 with TRBJ1-5, with D possibly TRBD1 on 6 matching bases. Looked up from germline, CDR1 is SGDLS and CDR2 is YYNGEE. This CDR3 spans 17 amino acids. The V end lost 0 bases, the J end lost 0 bases, and 13 bases lay between the germline ends. CDR3 DNA: TGTGCCAGCAGCGTAGAGGAGGGGGGGCCTAGCAATCAGCCCCAGCATTTT. The encoded protein is CASSVEEGGPSNQPQHF.

The V and J genes are TRBV27 and TRBJ2-5, with 12 bases that match TRBD1. Germline CDR1 and CDR2: MNHEY and SMNVEV (reference sequence). J was trimmed by 6 bases and V by 6 bases; bases with no gene match: 11. This CDR3 has 16 amino acids. The CDR3 protein is CASSHSGTGGLKTQYF. The CDR3 nucleotides are TGTGCCAGCAGCCATTCCGGGACAGGGGGCTTAAAGACCCAGTACTTC.

This chain joins TRBV11-2 and TRBJ2-7, with a tentative D call TRBD1 (6 bases). The V gene lost 5 bases and the J gene lost 4 bases, with 9 bases spanning the gap. The CDR3 loop spans 12 amino acids. Per the germline V gene, CDR1 is SGHAT and CDR2 is FQNNGV. CDR3 residues: CASSQQGYEQYF. CDR3 nucleotide sequence: TGTGCCAGCAGCCAACAGGGATACGAGCAGTACTTC.

The V gene is TRBV9, the J gene TRBJ1-1; tentatively, D is TRBD1 (5 bases). Trimming left V 7 bases short and J 1 base short, with 14 bases between. Germline V gives CDR1 SGDLS, CDR2 YYNGEE. The CDR3 covers 14 residues. CDR3 coding DNA: TGTGCCAGCGGCCCTGGAACAGGGAACACTGAAGCTTTCTTT. Amino acid sequence: CASGPGTGNTEAFF.

V gene TRBV4-3 combines with J gene TRBJ2-7; TRBD2 is a possible D gene (6 bases). The length of the CDR3 is 15 residues. Trimming pared 1 base from V and 2 bases from J, leaving 12 bases between. The germline V gene encodes CDR1 LGHNA and CDR2 YSLEER. The CDR3 sequence is CASSQGLAYPYEQYF. The CDR3 DNA sequence: TGCGCCAGCAGCCAAGGCCTAGCGTACCCCTACGAGCAGTACTTC.

This sequence joins TRBV4-2 and TRBJ2-1, with D possibly matching TRBD1 (6 bases). The CDR3 is made up of 16 amino acids. The V end lost 2 bases, the J end lost 5 bases, and 16 bases lay between the germline ends. Germline V gene data show CDR1 as LGHNA and CDR2 as YNFKEQ. CDR3 region: CASSQPRARGHNEQFF. The CDR3 DNA reads as TGTGCCAGCAGCCAACCGAGGGCCAGGGGCCACAATGAGCAGTTCTTC.

This chain connects TRBV7-3 to TRBJ1-1; TRBD1 matches 9 bases. J lost 4 bases, V lost 5 bases, and 11 bases had no gene match. This CDR3 is built from 16 residues. The germline CDR1 and CDR2 sequences are SGHTA and FQGTGA. The CDR3 DNA reads as TGTGCCAGCAGCGAAACAGGGGGCGGTCGCTCCACTGAAGCTTTCTTT. Encoded protein: CASSETGGGRSTEAFF. The full variable domain, rest sourced from reference TRBV7-3 and TRBJ1-1, is GAGVSQTPSNKVTEKGKYVELRCDPISGHTALYWYRQSLGQGPEFLIYFQGTGAADDSGLPNDRFFAVRPEGSVSTLKIQRTERGDSAVYLCASSETGGGRSTEAFFGQGTRLTVV.

This chain links TRBV9 with TRBJ1-2; D gene ambiguous. V lost 5 bases to trimming and J lost 0 bases, with 8 bases between them. CDR1 and CDR2 (germline): SGDLS, YYNGEE. This CDR3 has 13 residues. CDR3 protein: CASSSGTNYGYTF. The CDR3 coding sequence is TGTGCCAGCAGTAGCGGGACTAACTATGGCTACACCTTC.

J is TRBJ1-2 and V is TRBV2; D uncertain. Germline CDR1 is SNHLY and CDR2 is FYNNEI. The CDR3 contains 13 residues. Trimming cost V 4 bases and J 4 bases, with 10 bases left between them. The CDR3 spells CASSAGVSYGYTF. CDR3 nucleotides: TGTGCCAGCAGTGCCGGGGTTTCCTATGGCTACACCTTC.

This chain uses TRBV15 with TRBJ2-5, with 7 bases identical to TRBD1. In germline, CDR1 is LNHNV, CDR2 YYDKDF (reference sequence). The length of the CDR3 is 16 residues. Trimming removed 5 bases from V and 5 bases from J; junction bases left unmatched: 14. The CDR3 DNA sequence: TGTGCCACCAGCCGTGGACAGGTTCCAACATGGGAGACCCAGTACTTC. Amino acid sequence: CATSRGQVPTWETQYF.

The chain couples TRBV27 to TRBJ1-1; D not resolved. Germline V CDR1 and CDR2: MNHEY, SMNVEV (reference sequence). The CDR3 runs 15 residues. With 5 bases removed from V and 1 base from J, the gap between germline ends came to 14 bases. CDR3 residues: CASSIDGGRNTEAFF. CDR3 bases: TGTGCCAGCAGTATCGACGGAGGGAGGAACACTGAAGCTTTCTTT.

This clone was recorded only once. This chain uses TRBV28 with TRBJ2-5, with 9 nucleotides matching TRBD2. From germline, CDR1 is MDHEN and CDR2 SYDVKM. V shed 4 bases and J 5 bases; nucleotides not matched to a gene: 11. CDR3 length: 16 residues. The CDR3 nucleotides are TGTGCCAGCAGTTCCCCAAGCGGGGGGCTGGTCGAGACCCAGTACTTC. Encoded protein: CASSSPSGGLVETQYF.